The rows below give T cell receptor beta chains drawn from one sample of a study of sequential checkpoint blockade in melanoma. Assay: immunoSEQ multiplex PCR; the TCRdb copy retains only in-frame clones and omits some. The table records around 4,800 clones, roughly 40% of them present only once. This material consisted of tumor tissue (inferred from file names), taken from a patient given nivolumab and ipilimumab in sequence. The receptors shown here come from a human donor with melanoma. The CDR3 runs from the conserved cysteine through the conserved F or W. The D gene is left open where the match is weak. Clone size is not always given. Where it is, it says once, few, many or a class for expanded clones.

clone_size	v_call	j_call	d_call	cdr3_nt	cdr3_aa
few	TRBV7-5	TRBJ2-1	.	TGTGCCAGCAGCCACCGGGACAGGGGGCGCGAGAATGAGCAGTTCTTC	CASSHRDRGRENEQFF
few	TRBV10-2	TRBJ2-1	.	TGCGCCAGCACCCCGGACAGCTCCTACAATGAGCAGTTCTTC	CASTPDSSYNEQFF
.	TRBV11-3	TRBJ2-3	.	TGTGCCAGCAGCTTAGATCTAGGTGGCACAGATACGCAGTATTTT	CASSLDLGGTDTQYF
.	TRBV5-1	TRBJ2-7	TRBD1	TGCGCCAGCAGCTTGTCGGGACAGGGTAACGAGCAGTACTTC	CASSLSGQGNEQYF
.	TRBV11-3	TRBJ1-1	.	TGTGCCAGCAGCTTAGAGGGGGTAAAGGGGGTCGTTGCTTTCTTT	CASSLEGVKGVVAFF
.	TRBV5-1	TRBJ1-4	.	TGCGCCAGCAGCTTGGAGGCAGGGTTGGGCGAAAAACTGTTTTTT	CASSLEAGLGEKLFF
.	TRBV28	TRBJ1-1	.	TGTGCCAGCAGGCGCGGGGGGAACACTGAAGCTTTCTTT	CASRRGGNTEAFF
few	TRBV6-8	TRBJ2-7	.	TGTGCCGCCGCCCAGGGGGGAACGTCTTACGAGCAGTACTTC	CAAAQGGTSYEQYF
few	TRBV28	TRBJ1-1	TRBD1	TGTGCCAGCAGTTTGACAGGGAGGAGCACTGAAGCTTTCTTT	CASSLTGRSTEAFF
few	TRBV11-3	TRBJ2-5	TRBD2	TGTGCCAGCACCCTCCGGAGCGGGACGCCCTTGGCCCAGTACTTC	CASTLRSGTPLAQYF
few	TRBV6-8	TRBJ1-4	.	TGTGCCAGCAGGACCGCCCGGAATGAAAAACTGTTTTTT	CASRTARNEKLFF
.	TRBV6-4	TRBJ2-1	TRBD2	TGTGCCAGCAGTTTTAGCGGGCGACCGTTCTTC	CASSFSGRPFF
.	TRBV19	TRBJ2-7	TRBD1	TGTGCCAGTAGTATGGGGACAGGCTCCTACGAGCAGTACTTC	CASSMGTGSYEQYF
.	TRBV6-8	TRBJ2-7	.	TGTGCCAGCAGTCTCAAGACAGAGACCTACGAGCAGTACTTC	CASSLKTETYEQYF
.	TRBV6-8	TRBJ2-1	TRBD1	TGTGCCATCAGAACCGGGACAGGGTCCTACAATGAGCAGTTCTTC	CAIRTGTGSYNEQFF
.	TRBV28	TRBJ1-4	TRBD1	TGTGCCAGCAGTGGACAGGAGGATGAAAAACTGTTTTTT	CASSGQEDEKLFF
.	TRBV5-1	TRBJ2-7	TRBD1	TGCGCCAGCAGCTTGGCCCTGGGACAGGCTTACGAGCAGTACTTC	CASSLALGQAYEQYF
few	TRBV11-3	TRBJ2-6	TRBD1	TGTGCCAGCAGCTTGCCCTGGACAGGGGGCTCTGGGGCCAACGTCCTGACTTTC	CASSLPWTGGSGANVLTF
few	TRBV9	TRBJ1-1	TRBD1	TGTGCCAGCAGCTCCTCCACAGGGGTCTTCGAAGCTTTCTTT	CASSSSTGVFEAFF
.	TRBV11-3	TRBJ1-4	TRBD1	TGTGCCAGCAGCTTGATACCCCGGGACAGCGTAGCAACTAATGAAAAACTGTTTTTT	CASSLIPRDSVATNEKLFF
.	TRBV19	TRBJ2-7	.	TGTGCCAGTAGTATAGGTGAGGGGTACGAGCAGTACTTC	CASSIGEGYEQYF
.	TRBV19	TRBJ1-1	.	TGTGCCAGTAGTTCACGACGGGACACTGAAGCTTTCTTT	CASSSRRDTEAFF